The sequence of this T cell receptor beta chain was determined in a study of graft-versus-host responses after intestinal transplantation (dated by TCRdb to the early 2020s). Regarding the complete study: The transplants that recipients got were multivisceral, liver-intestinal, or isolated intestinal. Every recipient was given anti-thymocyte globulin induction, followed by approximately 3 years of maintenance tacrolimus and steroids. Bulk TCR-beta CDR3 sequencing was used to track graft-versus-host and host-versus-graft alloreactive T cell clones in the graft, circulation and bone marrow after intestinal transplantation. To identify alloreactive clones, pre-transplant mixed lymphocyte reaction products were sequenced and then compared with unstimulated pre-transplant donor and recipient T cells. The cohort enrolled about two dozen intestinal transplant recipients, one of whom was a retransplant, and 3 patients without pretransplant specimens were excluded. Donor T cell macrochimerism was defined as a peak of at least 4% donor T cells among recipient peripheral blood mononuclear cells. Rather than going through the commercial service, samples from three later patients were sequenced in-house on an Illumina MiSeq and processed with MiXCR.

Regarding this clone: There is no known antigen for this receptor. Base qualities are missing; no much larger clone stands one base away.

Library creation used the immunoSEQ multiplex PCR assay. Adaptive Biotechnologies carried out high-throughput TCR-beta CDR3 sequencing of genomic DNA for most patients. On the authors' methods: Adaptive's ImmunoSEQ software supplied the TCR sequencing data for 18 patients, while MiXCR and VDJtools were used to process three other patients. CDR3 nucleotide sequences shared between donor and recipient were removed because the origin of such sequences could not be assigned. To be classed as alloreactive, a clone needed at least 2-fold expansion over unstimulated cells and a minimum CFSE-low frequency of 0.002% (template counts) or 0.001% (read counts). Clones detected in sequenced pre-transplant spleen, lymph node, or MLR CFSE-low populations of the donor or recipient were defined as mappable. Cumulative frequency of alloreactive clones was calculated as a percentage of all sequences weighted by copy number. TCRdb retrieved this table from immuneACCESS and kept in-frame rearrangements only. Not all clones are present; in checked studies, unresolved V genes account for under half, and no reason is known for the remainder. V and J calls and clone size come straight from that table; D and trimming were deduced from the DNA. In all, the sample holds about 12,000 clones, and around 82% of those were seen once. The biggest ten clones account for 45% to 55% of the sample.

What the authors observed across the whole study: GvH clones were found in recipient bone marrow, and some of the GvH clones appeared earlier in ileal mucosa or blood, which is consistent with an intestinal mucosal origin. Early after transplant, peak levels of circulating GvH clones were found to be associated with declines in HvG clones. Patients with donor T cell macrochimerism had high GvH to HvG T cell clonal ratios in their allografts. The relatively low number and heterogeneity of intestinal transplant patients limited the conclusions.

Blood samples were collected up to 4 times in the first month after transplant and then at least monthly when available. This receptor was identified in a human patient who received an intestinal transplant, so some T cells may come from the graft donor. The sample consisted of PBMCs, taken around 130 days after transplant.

The DNA sequence reads TGCGCCAGCAGCTTTTCAGATAACTATGGCTACACCTTC. Translated, this gives CASSFSDNYGYTF. Recombination linked TRBV5-1 to TRBJ1-2; the D segment cannot be called with confidence. Deletion took 2 bases off V and 1 base off J, with a span of 6 bases between the germline ends. Sequences SGHRS (CDR1) and YFSETQ (CDR2) are obtained from the germline V gene. The CDR3 measures 13 amino acids from cysteine to phenylalanine. The CDR3 DNA has 39 bases and is translated from base 1. Where the CDR3 stops, the reference TRBV5-1 and TRBJ1-2 genes take over; the full variable domain is KAGVTQTPRYLIKTRGQQVTLSCSPISGHRSVSWYQQTPGQGLQFLFEYFSETQRNKGNFPGRFSGRQFSNSRSEMNVSTLELGDSALYLCASSFSDNYGYTFGSGTRLTVV.